Sequencing of this T cell receptor beta chain was carried out in a study of blood T cell repertoires in COVID-19 (dated by TCRdb to about 2020). Broadly, across the study: Samples covering the acute and convalescent phases of COVID-19 were provided by collaborators in the United States, Italy and Spain. The samples were drawn from two sources: the first 160 participants of the ongoing ImmuneRACE study, and 1,000 to 1,500 subjects contributed by 6 global collaborators. Where available, HLA class I and class II types were obtained from metadata supplied by the sample provider rather than from assay-based typing. Subjects who had been exposed to COVID-19, were actively infected with it, or had recovered from it provided the deeply sampled blood TCRbeta repertoires that made up the dataset. The sample metadata nearly always contained a de-identified subject ID, COVID-19 status, age in years and sex. The prospective study material was composed of cDNA or gDNA derived from T cells, B-cell-depleted T cells, or PBMCs. The repertoires were released in a freely available public database intended as a resource for research on the immune response to SARS-CoV-2.

The research as a whole found: How much clinical and demographic metadata was included differed by source and by participant, and the metadata was provided uncurated.

The V end loses 4 bases and the J end loses 1 base, and a stretch of 7 bases separates them. CDR1 and CDR2, looked up from the germline V gene (reference sequence), are SEHNR and FQNEAQ. Spanning cysteine to phenylalanine, the CDR3 consists of 13 amino acids. The DNA shown is the 39-base CDR3, in frame from base 1. The immunoSEQ Assay, a bias-controlled multiplex PCR, was used to amplify TCRbeta CDR3 regions from genomic DNA. Regarding the original processing steps: The number of nucleated cells in each sample was estimated by amplification of reference gene primers within the assay. Sequence reads were collapsed and filtered to measure the absolute abundance of every unique TCRbeta CDR3 rearrangement. Productive Simpson clonality was computed per sample as the square root of Simpson's diversity index over productive rearrangements. TCRdb obtained this table from immuneACCESS and retained in-frame rearrangements with V and J assigned. These tables miss some clones; where compared with another copy, unresolved V genes account for less than half of the shortfall, and the remainder is unexplained. D and trimming come from the DNA, and the V and J calls and clone size come from that table. This sample lists 110,000 or so clones; under 90% were detected once. The ten largest clonotypes hold approximately 40% of the sample.

This clone occurred once. The antigen it recognizes is unknown. No much larger clone exists at a distance of one base, and base qualities are not known. The collaborating institutions used their own protocols to collect whole blood in K2EDTA tubes. For TCRbeta analysis, collaborators shipped samples in one of three forms: frozen whole blood, isolated PBMCs, or DNA extracted from either of those sample types. The chain couples TRBV7-9 to TRBJ1-2; the D segment could be TRBD1, given 5 matching bases. Sequencing was carried out using peripheral blood. The receptor was derived from an elderly man with acute or convalescent COVID-19. The base sequence is TGTGCCAGCAGCTGGCAGGGTAACTATGGCTACACCTTC. Its translation reads: CASSWQGNYGYTF.